What follows describes a single TCR beta chain. Its target is not known. MiXCR, applied by TCRdb to the 5' RACE reads, yields one record per CDR3 protein. The data contain fewer than 700,000 distinct CDR3 sequences, about 20% of them singletons. The entry originates in a study of T-cell memory formation after mild COVID-19. Study-wide context: There were largely donor-specific TCR clusters.

Germline V gene sequence: CDR1 LGHNA, CDR2 YNFKEQ. This CDR3 has 16 residues. V trimming: 0 bases; J trimming: 0 bases; junction bases outside the gene matches: 4. General study results and limits: Clones shrinking from day 15 to 85 showed even CD4/CD8 mixes; later expanders tilted CD4+. That cross-reactive memory joined was suggested by some responding clones appearing in pre-infection memory. Of the contracting clones, CD4+ ones lay mainly in CM and EM, and CD8+ ones in EMRA.

The clonotype originates from an adult woman who had mild COVID-19 (a few samples of this study predate the infection). Cell type and time point are not known. The source material was PBMCs or a T cell subset sorted from them (not recorded which). The chain uses TRBV4-2 and TRBJ2-7, with 8 bases that match TRBD2. The CDR3 nucleotides read TGTGCCAGCAGCCAAGATACGAGCGGGGGCTCCTACGAGCAGTACTTC. Its translation: CASSQDTSGGSYEQYF.